The present TCR beta chain was sequenced within a study of metastatic and nonmetastatic thyroid tumors. Overall study: Repertoires of blood and of tissue (tumor or nodule) from malignant and benign thyroid patients were compared. Study-wide findings and caveats: When malignant thyroid tumors were compared with benign nodules, TCR beta diversity was reportedly significantly higher in the malignant tumors. This held in both blood and tumor samples.

In the case of this clone: Its antigen is as yet unknown.

Nobody among the patients had been given any treatment before thyroid surgery. Per the germline V gene, CDR1 is MNHNS and CDR2 is SASEGT. V lost 0 bases, J lost 2 bases, and 15 bases lay in between. The CDR3 spans 17 residues. Authors' processing steps: Researchers built a distant-metastasis classifier for papillary thyroid cancer that drew on CDR3 differences across clinicopathological groups. TCRdb re-clonotyped the PCR reads via MiXCR. The V and J calls follow TCRdb's processing rather than the paper's. This sample carries about 24,000 clones, roughly 20% of them seen once, and the ten largest clones take approximately 12%.

Sequenced: blood. This clonotype was obtained from a male donor with papillary thyroid cancer or a benign thyroid nodule (not recorded which). Some clones in this sample may be carry-over from other donors' samples. The genes are TRBV6-1 and TRBJ2-3; tentatively, D is TRBD1 (6 bases). The CDR3 sequence: CASSEAVGQWITDTQYF. The CDR3 DNA is TGTGCCAGCAGTGAAGCTGTCGGACAGTGGATCACAGATACGCAGTATTTT.